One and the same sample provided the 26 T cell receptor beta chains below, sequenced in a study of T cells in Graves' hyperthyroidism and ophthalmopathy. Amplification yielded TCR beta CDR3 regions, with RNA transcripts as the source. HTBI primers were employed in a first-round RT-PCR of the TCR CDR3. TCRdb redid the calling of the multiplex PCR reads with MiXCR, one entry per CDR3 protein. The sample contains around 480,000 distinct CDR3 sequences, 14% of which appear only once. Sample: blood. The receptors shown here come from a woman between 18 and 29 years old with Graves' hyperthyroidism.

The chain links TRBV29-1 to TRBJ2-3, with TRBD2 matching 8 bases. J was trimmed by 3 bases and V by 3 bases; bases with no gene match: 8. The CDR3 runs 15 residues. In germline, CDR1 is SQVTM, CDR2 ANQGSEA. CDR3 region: CSVELSGRMTDTQYF. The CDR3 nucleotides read TGCAGCGTTGAGTTGAGCGGGAGAATGACAGATACGCAGTATTTT.

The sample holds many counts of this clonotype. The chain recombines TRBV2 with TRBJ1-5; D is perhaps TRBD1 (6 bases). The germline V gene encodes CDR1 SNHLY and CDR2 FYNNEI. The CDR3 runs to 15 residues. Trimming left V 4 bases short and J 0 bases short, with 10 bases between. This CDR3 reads CASSVGHYSNQPQHF. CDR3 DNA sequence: TGTGCCAGCAGTGTGGGACATTATAGCAATCAGCCCCAGCATTTT. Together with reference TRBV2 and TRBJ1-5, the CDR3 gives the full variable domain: EPEVTQTPSHQVTQMGQEVILRCVPISNHLYFYWYRQILGQKVEFLVSFYNNEISEKSEIFDDQFSVERPDGSNFTLKIRSTKLEDSAMYFCASSVGHYSNQPQHFGDGTRLSIL.

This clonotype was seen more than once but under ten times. The DNA of the CDR3 is TGTGCCAGTAGTATCGGAATGGGGTCCTACGAGCAGTACGTC. As protein: CASSIGMGSYEQYV. The rearrangement uses TRBV19 and TRBJ2-7, with no clear D. Trimming left V 3 bases short and J 1 base short, with 10 bases between. Germline V gene data show CDR1 as LNHDA and CDR2 as SQIVND (reference sequence). The CDR3 totals 14 residues.

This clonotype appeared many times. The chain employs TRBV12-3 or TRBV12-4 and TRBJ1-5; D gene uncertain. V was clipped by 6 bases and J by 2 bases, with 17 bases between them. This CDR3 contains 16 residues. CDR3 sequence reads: CASSPSSKRGNQPQHF. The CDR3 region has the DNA TGTGCCAGCAGCCCGAGCTCAAAAAGAGGCAATCAGCCCCAGCATTTT.

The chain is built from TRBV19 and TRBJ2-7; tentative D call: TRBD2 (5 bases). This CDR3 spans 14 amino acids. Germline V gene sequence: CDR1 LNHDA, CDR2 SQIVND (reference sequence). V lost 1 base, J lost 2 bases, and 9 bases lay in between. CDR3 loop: CASSIGGKPYEQYF. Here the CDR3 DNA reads TGTGCCAGTAGTATAGGAGGGAAGCCCTACGAGCAGTACTTC.

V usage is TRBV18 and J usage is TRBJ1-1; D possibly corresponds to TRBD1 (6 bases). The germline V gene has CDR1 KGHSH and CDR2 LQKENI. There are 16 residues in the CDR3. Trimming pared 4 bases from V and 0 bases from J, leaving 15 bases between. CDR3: CASSLTSRGVNTEAFF. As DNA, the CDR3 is TGTGCCAGCTCACTAACTTCCAGGGGTGTGAACACTGAAGCTTTCTTT.

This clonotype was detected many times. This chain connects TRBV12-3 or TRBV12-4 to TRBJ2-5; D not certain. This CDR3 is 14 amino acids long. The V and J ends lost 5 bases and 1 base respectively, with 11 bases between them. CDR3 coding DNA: TGTGCCAGCAGTCTAGACATCCTCCAAGAGACCCAGTACTTC. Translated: CASSLDILQETQYF.

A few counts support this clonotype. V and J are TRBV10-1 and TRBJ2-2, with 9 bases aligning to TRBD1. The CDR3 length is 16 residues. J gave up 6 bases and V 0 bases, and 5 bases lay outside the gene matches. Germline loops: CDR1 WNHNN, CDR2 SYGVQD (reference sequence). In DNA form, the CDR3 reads TGCGCCAGCAGTGAGTCTCAAGGGACAGGGCCCGGGGAGCTGTTTTTT. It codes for CASSESQGTGPGELFF.

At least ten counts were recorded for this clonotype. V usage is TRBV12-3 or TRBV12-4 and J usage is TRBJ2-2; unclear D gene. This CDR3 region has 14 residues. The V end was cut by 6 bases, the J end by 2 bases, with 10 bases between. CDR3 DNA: TGTGCCAGCAGCACTGTACTAAACACCGGGGAGCTGTTTTTT. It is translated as CASSTVLNTGELFF.

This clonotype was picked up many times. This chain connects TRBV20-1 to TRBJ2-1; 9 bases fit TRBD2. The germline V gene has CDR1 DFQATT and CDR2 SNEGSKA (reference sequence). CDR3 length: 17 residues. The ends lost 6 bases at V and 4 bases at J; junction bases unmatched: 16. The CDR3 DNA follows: TGCAGTGCCCAGGGACTAGCTGGGCAGGCCGGTTACAATGAGCAGTTCTTC. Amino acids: CSAQGLAGQAGYNEQFF.

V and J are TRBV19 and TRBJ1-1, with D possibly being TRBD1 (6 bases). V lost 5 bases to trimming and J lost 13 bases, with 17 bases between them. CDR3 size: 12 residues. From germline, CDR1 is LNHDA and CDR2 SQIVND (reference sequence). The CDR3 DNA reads TGTGCCAGTAGTGGGACAAAGAGATGGGGTTTCTTT. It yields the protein CASSGTKRWGFF. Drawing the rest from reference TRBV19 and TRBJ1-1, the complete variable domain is DGGITQSPKYLFRKEGQNVTLSCEQNLNHDAMYWYRQDPGQGLRLIYYSQIVNDFQKGDIAEGYSVSREKKESFPLTVTSAQKNPTAFYLCASSGTKRWGFFGQGTRLTVV.

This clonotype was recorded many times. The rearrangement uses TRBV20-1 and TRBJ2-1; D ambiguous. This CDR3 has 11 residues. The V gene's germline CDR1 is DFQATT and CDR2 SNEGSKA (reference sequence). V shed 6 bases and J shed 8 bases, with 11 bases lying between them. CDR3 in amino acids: CSAPIQDEQFF. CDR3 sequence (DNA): TGCAGTGCCCCGATTCAGGATGAGCAGTTCTTC.

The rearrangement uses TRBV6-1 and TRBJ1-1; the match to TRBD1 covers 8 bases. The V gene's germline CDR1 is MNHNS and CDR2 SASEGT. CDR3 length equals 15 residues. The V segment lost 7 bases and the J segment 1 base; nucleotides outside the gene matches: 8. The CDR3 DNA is TGTGCCAGCACCTACATTGGGACAGGGAACACTGAAGCTTTCTTT. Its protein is CASTYIGTGNTEAFF.

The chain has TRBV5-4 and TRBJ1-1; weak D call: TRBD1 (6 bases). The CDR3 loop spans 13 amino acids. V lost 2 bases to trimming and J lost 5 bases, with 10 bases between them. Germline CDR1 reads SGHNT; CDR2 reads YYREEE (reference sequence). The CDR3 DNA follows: TGTGCCAGCAGCTTTGCGGGGGCAACTGAAGCTTTCTTT. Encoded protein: CASSFAGATEAFF.

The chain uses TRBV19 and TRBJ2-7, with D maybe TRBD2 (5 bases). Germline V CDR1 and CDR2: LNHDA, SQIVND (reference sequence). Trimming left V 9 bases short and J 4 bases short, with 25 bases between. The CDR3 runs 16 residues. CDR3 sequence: CASRRGGSTRPYEQYF. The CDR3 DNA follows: TGTGCCAGCAGACGAGGAGGCTCCACTCGTCCGTACGAGCAGTACTTC.

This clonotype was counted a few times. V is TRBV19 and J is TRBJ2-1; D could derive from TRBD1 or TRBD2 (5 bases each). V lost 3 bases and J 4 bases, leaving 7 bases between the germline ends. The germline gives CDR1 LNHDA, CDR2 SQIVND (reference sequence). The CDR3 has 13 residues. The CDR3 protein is CASSMGEYNEQFF. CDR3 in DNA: TGTGCCAGTAGTATGGGGGAGTACAATGAGCAGTTCTTC.

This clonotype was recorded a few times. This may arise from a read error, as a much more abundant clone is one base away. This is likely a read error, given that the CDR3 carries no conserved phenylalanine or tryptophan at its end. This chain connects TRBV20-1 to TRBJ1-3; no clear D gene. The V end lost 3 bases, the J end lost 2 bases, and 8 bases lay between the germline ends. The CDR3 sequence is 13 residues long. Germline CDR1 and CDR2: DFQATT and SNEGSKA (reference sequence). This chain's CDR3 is CSASGEAGNTIYL. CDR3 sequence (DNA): TGCAGTGCTAGCGGGGAGGCTGGAAACACCATATATCTT.

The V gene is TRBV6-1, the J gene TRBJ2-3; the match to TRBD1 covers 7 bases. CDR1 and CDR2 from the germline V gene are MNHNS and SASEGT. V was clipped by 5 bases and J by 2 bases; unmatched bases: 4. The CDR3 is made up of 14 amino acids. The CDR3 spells CASSKGQHTDTQYF. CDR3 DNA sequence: TGTGCCAGCAGTAAGGGACAGCACACAGATACGCAGTATTTT.

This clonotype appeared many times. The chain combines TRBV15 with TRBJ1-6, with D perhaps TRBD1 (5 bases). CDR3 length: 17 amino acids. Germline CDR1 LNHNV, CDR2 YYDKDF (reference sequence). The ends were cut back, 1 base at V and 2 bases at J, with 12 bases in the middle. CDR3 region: CATSRGFGGAYNSPLHF. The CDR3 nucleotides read TGTGCCACCAGCAGAGGGTTTGGGGGGGCCTATAATTCACCCCTCCACTTT.

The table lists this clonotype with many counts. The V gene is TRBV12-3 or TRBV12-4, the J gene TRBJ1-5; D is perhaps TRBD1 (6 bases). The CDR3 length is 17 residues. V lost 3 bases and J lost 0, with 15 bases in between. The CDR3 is CASSFLGGGNSNQPQHF. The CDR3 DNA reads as TGTGCCAGCAGTTTTTTAGGGGGGGGTAATAGCAATCAGCCCCAGCATTTT.

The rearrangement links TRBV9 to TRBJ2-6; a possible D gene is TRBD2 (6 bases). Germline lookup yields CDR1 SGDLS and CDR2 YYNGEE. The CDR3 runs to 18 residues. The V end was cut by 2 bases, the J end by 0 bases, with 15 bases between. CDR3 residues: CASSVEGRGSSGANVLTF. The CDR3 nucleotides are TGTGCCAGCAGCGTCGAAGGACGGGGGAGCTCTGGGGCCAACGTCCTGACTTTC.

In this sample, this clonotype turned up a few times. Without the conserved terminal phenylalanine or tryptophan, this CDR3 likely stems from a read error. CDR3 in amino acids: CASSLDAYEQYL. The DNA of the CDR3 is TGTGCCAGCAGCTTGGATGCCTACGAGCAGTACCTC. The rearrangement links TRBV5-4 to TRBJ2-7; D uncertain. There are 12 residues in the CDR3. CDR1 is SGHNT, CDR2 YYREEE, per germline (reference sequence). The V gene lost 0 bases and the J gene lost 2 bases, with 3 bases spanning the gap.

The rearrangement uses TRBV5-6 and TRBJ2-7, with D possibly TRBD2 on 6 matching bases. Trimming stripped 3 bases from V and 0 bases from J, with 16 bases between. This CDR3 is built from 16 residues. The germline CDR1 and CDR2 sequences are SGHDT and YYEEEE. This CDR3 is CASSSRRRDVSYEQYV. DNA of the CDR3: TGTGCCAGCAGCTCTCGCAGGAGGGACGTCTCCTACGAGCAGTACGTC.

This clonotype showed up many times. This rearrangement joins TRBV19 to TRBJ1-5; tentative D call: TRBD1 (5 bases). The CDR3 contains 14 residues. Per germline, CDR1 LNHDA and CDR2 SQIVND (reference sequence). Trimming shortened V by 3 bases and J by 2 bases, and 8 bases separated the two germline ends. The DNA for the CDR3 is TGTGCCAGTAGTATTACGGGGGGCAATCAGCCCCAGCATTTT. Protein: CASSITGGNQPQHF.

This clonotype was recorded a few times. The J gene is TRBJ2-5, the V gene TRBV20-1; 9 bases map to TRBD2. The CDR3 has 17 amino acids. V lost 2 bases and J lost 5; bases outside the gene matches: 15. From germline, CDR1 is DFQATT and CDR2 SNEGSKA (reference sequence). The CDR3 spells CSARPGRSSGRSETQYF. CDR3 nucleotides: TGCAGTGCTAGACCGGGTAGGAGTAGCGGGAGATCGGAGACCCAGTACTTC.

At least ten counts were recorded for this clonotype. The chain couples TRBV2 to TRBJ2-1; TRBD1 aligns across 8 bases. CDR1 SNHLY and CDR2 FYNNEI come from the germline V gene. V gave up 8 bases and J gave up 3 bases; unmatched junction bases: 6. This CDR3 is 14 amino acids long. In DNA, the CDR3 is TGTGCCAGCCCCGACAGGGGTTTCTACAATGAGCAGTTCTTC. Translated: CASPDRGFYNEQFF.